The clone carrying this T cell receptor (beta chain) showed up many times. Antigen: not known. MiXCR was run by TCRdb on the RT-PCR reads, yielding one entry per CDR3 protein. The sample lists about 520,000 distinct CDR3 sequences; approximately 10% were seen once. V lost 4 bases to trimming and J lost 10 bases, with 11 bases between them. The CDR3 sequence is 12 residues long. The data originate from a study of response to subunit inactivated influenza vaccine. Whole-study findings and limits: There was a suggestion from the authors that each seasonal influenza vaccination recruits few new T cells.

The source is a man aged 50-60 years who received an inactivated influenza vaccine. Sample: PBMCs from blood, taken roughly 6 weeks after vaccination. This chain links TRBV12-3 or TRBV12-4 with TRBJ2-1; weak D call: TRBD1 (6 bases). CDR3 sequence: CASSSGHPEQFF. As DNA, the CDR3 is TGTGCCAGCAGTTCGGGACACCCAGAGCAGTTCTTC.